This TCR beta chain was found in a study of regulatory T cells in long-lasting Graves disease. Looking at the study overall: Persistence in Graves' disease required over 5 years of antithyroid drugs plus positive TSH receptor antibodies. Study conclusions and caveats: Possibly, accuracy suffered from the small sample size.

Germline assignment: CDR1 LGHNA and CDR2 YSLEER. The length of the CDR3 is 15 residues. Trimming took off 0 bases at V and 4 bases at J, with 13 bases between the two ends. Time point indicated: persistent/refractory GD, antithyroid drugs over 5 years with positive TRAb. From PBMCs, RNA was extracted and then used to make the TCR library. Staff took roughly 9.6 milliliters of peripheral blood and put it into EDTA tubes. According to the study, TCR beta libraries were built with iRepertoire HTBI primers and CDR3-region Arm-PCR. Via MiXCR, TCRdb re-called the multiplex PCR reads, giving one row per CDR3 protein. The table shows hundreds of thousands of distinct CDR3 sequences, with 20% occurring only once. A word on this clonotype: Its antigen is unidentified.

The chain couples TRBV4-3 to TRBJ2-7, with TRBD1 as a possible D gene (6 bases). The sequenced sample was peripheral blood mononuclear cells (PBMCs), obtained when the disease was refractory, from a patient treated with antithyroid drugs. This clonotype was obtained from a female donor with Graves disease. CDR3 sequence reads: CASSQEVGHSYEQYF. The CDR3 DNA follows: TGCGCCAGCAGCCAAGAAGTGGGACACTCTTACGAGCAGTACTTC.